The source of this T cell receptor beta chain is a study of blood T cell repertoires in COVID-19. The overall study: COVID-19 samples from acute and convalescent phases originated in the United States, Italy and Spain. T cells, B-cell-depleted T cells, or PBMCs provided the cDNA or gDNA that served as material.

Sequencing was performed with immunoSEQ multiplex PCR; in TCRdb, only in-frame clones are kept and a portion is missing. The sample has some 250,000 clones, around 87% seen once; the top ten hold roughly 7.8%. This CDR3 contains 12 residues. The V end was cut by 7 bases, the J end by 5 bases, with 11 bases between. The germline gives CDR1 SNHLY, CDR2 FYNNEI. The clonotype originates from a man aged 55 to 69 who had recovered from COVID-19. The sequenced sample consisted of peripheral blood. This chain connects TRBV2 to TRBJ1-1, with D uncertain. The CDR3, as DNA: TGTGCCAGCAAGGAGGGCCGGACTGAAGCTTTCTTT. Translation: CASKEGRTEAFF.